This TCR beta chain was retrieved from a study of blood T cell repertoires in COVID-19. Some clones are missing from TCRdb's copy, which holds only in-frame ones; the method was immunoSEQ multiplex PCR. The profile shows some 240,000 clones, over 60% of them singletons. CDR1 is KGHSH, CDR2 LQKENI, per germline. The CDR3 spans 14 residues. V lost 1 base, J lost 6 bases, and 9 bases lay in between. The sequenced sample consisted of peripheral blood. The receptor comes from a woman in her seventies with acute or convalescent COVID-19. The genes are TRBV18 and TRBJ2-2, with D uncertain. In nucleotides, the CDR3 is TGTGCCAGCTCACCACAACGGGTTCCCGGGGAGCTGTTTTTT. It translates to CASSPQRVPGELFF.